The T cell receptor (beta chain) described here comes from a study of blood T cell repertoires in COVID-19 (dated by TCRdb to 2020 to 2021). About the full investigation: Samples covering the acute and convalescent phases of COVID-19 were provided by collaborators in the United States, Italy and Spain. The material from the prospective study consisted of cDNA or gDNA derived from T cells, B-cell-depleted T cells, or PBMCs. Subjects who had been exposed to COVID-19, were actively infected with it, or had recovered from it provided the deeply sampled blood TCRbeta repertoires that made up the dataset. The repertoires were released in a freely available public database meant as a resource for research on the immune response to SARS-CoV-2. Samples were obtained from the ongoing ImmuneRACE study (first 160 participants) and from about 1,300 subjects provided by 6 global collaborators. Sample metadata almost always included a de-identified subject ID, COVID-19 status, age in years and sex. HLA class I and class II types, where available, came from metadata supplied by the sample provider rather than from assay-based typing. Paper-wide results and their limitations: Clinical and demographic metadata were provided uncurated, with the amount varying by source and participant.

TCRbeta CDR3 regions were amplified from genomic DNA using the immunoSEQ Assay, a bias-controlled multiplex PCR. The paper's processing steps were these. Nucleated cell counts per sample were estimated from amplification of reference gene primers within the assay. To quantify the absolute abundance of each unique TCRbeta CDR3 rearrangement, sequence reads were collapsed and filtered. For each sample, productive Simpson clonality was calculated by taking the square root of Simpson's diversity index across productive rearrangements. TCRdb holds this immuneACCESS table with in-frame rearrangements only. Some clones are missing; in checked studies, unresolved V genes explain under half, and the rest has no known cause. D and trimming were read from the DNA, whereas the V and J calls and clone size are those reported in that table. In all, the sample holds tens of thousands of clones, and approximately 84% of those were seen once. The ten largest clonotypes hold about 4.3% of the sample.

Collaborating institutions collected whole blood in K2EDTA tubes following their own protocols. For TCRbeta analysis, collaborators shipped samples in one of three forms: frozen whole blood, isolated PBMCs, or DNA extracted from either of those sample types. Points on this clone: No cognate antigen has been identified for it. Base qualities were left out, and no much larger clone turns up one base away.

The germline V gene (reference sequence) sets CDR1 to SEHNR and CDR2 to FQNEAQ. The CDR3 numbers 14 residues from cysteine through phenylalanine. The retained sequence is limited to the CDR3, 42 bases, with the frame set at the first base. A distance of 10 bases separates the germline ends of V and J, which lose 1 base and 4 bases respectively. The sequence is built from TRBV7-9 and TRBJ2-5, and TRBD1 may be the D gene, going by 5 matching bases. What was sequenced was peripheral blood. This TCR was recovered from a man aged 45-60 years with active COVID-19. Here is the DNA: TGTGCCAGCAGCTTAGTAGCAGGGCTAGAGACCCAGTACTTC. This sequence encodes CASSLVAGLETQYF.